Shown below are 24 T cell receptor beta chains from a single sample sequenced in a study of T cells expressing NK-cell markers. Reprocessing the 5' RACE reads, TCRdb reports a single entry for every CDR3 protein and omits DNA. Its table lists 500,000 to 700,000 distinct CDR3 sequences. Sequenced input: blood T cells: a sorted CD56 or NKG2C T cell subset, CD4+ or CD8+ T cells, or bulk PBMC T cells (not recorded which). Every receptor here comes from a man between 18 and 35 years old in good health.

The CDR3 loop is CASSSSGTEFPYEQYF. V usage is TRBV6-5 and J usage is TRBJ2-7; the TCRdb D gene call, TRBD1, has no DNA to confirm it. Germline V gene data show CDR1 as MNHEY and CDR2 as SVGAGI. The CDR3 runs 16 residues.

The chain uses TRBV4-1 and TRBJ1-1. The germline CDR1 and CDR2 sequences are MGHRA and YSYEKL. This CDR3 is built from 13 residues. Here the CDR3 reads CASSQVRAAEAFF.

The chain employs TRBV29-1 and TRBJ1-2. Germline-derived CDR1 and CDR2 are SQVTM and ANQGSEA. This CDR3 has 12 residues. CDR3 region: CSATEDFYGYTF.

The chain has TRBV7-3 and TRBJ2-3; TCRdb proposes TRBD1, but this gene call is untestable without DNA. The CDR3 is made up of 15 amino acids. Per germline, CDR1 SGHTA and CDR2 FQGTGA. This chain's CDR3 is CASSLRGDRRDTQYF. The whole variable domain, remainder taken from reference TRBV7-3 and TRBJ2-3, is GAGVSQTPSNKVTEKGKYVELRCDPISGHTALYWYRQSLGQGPEFLIYFQGTGAADDSGLPNDRFFAVRPEGSVSTLKIQRTERGDSAVYLCASSLRGDRRDTQYFGPGTRLTVL.

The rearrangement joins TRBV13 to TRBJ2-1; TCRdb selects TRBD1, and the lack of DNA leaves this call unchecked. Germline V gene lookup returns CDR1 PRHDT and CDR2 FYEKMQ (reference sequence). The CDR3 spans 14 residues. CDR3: CASSPLAGTNEQFF.

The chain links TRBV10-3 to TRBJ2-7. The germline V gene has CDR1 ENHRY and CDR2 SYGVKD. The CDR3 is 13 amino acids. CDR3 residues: CAITGTLYYEQYF.

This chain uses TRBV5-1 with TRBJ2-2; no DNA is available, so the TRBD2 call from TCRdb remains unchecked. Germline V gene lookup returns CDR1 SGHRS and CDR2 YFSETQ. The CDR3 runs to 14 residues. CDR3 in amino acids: CASSGERRAGELFF.

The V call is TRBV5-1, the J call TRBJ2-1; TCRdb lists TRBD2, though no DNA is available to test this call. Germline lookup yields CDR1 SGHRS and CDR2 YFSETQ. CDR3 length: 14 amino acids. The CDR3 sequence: CASSFETSYNEQFF.

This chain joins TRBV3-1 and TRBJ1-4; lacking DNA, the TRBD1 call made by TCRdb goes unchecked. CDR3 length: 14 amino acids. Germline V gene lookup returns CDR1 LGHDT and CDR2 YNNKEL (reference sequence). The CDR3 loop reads CASSPTGLKEKLFF.

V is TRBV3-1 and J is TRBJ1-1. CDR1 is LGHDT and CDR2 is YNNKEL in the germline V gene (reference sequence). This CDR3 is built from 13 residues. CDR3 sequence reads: CASSPIWNTEAFF.

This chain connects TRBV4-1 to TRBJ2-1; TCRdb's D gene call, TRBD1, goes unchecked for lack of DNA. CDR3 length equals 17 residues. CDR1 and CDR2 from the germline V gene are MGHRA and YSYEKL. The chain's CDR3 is CASSHVGRDRGGNEQFF.

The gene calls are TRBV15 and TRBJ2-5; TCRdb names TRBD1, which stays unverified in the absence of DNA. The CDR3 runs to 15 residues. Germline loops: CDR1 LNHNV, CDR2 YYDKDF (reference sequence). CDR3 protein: CATSREKGGGETQYF.

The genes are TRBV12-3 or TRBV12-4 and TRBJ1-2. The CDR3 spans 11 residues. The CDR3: CASTSGLGYTF.

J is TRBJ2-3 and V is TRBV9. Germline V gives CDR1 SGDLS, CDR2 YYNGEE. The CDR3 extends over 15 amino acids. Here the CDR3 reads CASSVDPRGTDTQYF.

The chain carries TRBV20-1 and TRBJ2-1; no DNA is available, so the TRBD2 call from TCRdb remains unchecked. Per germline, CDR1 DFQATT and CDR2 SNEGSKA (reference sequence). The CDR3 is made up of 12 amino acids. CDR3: CSPGTSTHEQFF.

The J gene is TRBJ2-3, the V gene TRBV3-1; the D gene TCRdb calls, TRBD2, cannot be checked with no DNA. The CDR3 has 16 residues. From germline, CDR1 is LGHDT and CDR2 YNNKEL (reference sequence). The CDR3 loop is CASSDPFGRFTDTQYF.

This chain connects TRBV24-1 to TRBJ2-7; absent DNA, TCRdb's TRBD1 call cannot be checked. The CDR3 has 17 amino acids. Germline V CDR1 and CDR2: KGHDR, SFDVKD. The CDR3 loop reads CATSDLRRGTGTHEQYF.

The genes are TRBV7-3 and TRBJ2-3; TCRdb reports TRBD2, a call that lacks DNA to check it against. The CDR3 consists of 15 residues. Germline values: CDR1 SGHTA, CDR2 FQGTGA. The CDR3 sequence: CASSRESASTDTQYF.

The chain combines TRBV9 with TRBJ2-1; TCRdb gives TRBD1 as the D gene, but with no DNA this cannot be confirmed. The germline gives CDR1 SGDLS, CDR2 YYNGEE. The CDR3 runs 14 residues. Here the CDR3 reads CASSPGGLHNEQFF.

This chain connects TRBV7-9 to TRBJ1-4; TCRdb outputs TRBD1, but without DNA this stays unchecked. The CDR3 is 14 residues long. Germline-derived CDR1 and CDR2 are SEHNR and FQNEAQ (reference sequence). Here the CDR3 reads CASSLEGGAGKLFF.

CDR3 residues: CSAELTTGGSGNTIYF. This chain uses TRBV20-1 with TRBJ1-3; without DNA, the TCRdb call of TRBD1 cannot be checked. The CDR3 has 16 amino acids. Germline V CDR1 and CDR2: DFQATT, SNEGSKA (reference sequence).

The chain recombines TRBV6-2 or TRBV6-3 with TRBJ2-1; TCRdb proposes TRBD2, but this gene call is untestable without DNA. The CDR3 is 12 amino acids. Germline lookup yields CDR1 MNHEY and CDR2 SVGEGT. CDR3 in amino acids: CATKWSGNEQFF.

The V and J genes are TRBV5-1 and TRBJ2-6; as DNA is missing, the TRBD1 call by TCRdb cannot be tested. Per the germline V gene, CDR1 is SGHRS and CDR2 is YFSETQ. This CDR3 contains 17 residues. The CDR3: CASSPGQGRYGANVLTF.

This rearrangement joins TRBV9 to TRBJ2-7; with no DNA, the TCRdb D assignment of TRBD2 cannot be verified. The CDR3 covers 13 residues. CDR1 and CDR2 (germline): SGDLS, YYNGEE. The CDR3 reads CASSVRTGYEQYF.